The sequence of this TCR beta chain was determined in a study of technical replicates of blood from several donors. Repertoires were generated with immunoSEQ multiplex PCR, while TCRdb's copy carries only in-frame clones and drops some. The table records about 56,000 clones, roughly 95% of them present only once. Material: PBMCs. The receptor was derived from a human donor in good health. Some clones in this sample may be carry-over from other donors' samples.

In DNA, the CDR3 is TGTGCCAGCAGACCCGGACTAGCTCGGGGCGAGCAGTACTTC. Translation: CASRPGLARGEQYF. The chain carries TRBV6-1 and TRBJ2-7; 8 nucleotides agree with TRBD2. The CDR3 has 14 residues. With V trimmed by 6 bases and J by 6 bases, 10 bases remained unmatched. Germline CDR1 reads MNHNS; CDR2 reads SASEGT.